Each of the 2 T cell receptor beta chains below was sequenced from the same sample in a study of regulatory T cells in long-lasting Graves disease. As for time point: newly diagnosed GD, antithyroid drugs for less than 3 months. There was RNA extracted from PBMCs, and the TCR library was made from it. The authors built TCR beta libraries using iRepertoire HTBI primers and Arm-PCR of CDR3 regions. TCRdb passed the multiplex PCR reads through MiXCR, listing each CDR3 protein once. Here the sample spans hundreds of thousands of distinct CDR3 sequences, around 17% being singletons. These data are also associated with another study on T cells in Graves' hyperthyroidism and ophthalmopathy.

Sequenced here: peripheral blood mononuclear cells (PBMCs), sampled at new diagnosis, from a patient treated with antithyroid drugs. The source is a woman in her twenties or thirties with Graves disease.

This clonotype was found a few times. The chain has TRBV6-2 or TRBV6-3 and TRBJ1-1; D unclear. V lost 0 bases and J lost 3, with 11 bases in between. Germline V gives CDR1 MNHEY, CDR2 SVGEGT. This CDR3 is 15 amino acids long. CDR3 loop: CASSYSRQRDTEAFF. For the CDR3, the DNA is TGTGCCAGCAGTTACTCTCGCCAAAGGGACACTGAAGCTTTCTTT.

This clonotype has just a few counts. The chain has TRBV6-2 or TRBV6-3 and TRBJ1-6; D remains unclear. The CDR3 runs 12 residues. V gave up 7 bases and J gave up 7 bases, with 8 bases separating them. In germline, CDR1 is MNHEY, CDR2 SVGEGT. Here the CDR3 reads CASTPGNSPLHF. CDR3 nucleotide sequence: TGTGCCAGCACCCCGGGCAATTCACCCCTCCACTTT.